This T cell receptor beta chain comes out of a study of T cell responses to AZD1222 COVID-19 vaccine. The CDR3 is 20 amino acids. Germline CDR1 MGHRA, CDR2 YSYEKL. V trimming: 4 bases; J trimming: 1 base; junction bases outside the gene matches: 18. Profiled with immunoSEQ multiplex PCR; TCRdb holds only in-frame clones, not every one. In the table there are about 170,000 clones, approximately 95% of which are singletons. Material: peripheral blood, obtained on day 0 of AZD1222 vaccination. The TCR originated in an adult in good health. J is TRBJ1-5 and V is TRBV4-1; 8 bases are shared with TRBD1. The CDR3 DNA reads as TGCGCCAGCAGCCGCATACCAGGGGGCGCGAGGCATTGGAGCAATCAGCCCCAGCATTTT. As protein: CASSRIPGGARHWSNQPQHF.